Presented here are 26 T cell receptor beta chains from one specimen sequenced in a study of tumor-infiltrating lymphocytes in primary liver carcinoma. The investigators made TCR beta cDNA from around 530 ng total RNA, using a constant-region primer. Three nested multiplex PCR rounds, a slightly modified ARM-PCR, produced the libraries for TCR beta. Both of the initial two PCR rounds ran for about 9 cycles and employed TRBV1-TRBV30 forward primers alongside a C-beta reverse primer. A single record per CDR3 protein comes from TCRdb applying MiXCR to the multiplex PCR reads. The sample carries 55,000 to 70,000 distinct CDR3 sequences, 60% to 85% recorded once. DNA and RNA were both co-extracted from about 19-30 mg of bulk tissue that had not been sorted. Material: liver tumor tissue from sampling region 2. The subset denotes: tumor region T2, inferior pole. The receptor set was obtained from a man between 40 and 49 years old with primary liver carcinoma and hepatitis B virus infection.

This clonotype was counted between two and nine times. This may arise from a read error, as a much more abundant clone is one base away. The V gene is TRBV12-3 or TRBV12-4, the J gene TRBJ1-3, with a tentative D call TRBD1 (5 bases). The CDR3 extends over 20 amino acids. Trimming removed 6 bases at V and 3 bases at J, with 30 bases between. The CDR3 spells CASSPRGEAGILMGGNTIYF. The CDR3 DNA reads TGTGCCAGCAGCCCTAGGGGCGAGGCAGGGATCTTAATGGGTGGAAACACCATATATTTT.

This CDR3 is CASNRMGNRYEQYF. The CDR3 bases are TGTGCCAGCAACCGTATGGGGAACCGCTACGAGCAGTACTTC. V is TRBV11-2 and J is TRBJ2-7; D unclear. Germline-derived CDR1 and CDR2 are SGHAT and FQNNGV. The V gene lost 7 bases and the J gene lost 3 bases, with 16 bases spanning the gap. CDR3 length: 14 residues.

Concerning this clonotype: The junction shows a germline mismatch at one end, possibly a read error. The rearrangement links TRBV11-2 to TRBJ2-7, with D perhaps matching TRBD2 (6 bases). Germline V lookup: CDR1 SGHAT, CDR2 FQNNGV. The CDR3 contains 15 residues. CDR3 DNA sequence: TGTGCTAGCAGCCTGACCCGGGGACTGAGGTACGGGCAATACTTC. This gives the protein CASSLTRGLRYGQYF.

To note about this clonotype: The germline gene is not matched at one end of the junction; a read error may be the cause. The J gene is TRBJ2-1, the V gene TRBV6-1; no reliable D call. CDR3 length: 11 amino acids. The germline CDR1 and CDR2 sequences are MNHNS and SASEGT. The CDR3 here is CAGSLPTEQFF. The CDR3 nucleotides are TGTGCCGGCAGCCTTCCGACAGAGCAGTTCTTC.

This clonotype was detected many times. Here the CDR3 DNA reads TGTGCCAGCAGTGAAGGGACAGGGGATGAAGCTTTCTTT. Residues: CASSEGTGDEAFF. This rearrangement joins TRBV12-3 or TRBV12-4 to TRBJ1-1; 10 bases line up with TRBD1. V was pared by 5 bases and J by 7 bases, with 4 bases of the junction left unmatched. This CDR3 is 13 amino acids long.

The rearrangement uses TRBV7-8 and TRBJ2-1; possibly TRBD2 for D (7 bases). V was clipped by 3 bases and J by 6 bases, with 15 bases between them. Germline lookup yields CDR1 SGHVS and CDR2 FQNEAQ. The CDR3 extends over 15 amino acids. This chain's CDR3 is CASSFGGREPNEQFF. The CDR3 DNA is TGTGCCAGCAGCTTTGGGGGGCGGGAGCCCAATGAGCAGTTCTTC.

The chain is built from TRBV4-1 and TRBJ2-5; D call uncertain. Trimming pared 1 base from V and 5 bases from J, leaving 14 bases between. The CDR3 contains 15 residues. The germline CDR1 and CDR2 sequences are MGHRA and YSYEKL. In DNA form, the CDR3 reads TGCGCCAGCAGCCAAGGGCGGCAGTCTAAGGAGACCCAGTACTTC. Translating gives CASSQGRQSKETQYF.

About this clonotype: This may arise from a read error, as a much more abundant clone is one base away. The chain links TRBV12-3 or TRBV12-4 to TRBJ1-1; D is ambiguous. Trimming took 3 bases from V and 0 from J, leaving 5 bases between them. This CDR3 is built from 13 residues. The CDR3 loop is CASSFDMNTEAFF. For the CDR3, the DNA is TGTGCCAGCAGTTTTGACATGAACACTGAAGCTTTCTTT.

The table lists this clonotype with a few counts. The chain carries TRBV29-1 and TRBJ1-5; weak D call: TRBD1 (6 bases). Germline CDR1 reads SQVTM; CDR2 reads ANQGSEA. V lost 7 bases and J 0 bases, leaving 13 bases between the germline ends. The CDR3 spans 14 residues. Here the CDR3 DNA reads TGCAGCGCTGCACAGGGTAATAGCAATCAGCCCCAGCATTTT. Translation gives CSAAQGNSNQPQHF.

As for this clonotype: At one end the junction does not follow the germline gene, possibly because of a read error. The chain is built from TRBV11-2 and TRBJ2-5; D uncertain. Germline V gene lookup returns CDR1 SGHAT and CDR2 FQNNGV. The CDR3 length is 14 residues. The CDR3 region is CASGLMSCQEAQYF. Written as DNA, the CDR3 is TGTGCCAGCGGCTTAATGTCATGCCAAGAGGCCCAGTACTTC.

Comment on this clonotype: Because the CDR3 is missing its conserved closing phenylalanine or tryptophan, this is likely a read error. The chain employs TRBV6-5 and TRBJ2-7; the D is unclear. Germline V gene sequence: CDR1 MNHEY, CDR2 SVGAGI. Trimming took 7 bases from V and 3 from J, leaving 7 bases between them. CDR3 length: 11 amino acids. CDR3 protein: CASKIDYEQYI. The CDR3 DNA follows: TGTGCCAGCAAGATAGACTACGAGCAGTACATC.

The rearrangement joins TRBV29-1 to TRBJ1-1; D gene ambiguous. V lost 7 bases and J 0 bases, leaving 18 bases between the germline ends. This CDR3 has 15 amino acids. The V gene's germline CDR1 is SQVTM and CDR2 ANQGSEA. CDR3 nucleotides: TGCAGCGCTGGACCCGGGTGGGCCATGAACACTGAAGCTTTCTTT. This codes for CSAGPGWAMNTEAFF.

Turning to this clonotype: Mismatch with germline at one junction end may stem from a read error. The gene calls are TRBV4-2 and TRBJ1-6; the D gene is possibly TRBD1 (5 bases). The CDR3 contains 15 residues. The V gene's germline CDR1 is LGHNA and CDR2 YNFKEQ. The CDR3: CASSQDLDGTSSLHF. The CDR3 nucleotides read TGTGCCAGCAGTCAAGACCTGGACGGGACTTCATCCCTCCACTTT.

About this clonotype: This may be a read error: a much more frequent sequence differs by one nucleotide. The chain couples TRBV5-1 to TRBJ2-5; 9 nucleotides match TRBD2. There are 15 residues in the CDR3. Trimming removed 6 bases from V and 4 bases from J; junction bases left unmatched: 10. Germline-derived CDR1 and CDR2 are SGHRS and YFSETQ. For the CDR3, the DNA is TGCGCCAGCACCTATATAGCGGGAGCCGGAGAGACCCAGTACTTC. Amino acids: CASTYIAGAGETQYF.

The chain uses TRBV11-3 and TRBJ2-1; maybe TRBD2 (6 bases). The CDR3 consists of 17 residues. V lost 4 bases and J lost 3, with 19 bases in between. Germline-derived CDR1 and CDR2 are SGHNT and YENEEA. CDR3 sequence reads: CASSSLERALFYNEQFF. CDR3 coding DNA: TGTGCCAGCAGCTCCCTGGAGCGGGCTCTCTTCTACAATGAGCAGTTCTTC.

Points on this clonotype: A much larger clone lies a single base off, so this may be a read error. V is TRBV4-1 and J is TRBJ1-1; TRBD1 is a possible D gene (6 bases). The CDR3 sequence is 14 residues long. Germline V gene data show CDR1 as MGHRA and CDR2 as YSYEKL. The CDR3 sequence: CGSSHRGAATEAFF. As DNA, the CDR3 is TGCGGCAGCAGCCATCGGGGGGCGGCGACTGAAGCTTTCTTT.

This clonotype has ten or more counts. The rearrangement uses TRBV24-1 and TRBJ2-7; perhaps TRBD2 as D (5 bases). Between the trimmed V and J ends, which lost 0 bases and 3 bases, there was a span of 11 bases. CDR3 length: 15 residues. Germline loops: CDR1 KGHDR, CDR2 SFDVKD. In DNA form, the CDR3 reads TGTGCCACCAGTGATTTGAGTGCGGGTGTCTACGAGCAGTACTTC. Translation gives CATSDLSAGVYEQYF.

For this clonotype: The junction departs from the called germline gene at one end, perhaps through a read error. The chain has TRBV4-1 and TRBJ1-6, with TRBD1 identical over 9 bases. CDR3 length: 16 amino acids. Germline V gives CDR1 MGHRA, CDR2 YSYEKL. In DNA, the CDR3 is TGCGCAAGCAGCCACCACCTACAGGGGGCGGATTCACCGCCCCACTTT. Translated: CASSHHLQGADSPPHF.

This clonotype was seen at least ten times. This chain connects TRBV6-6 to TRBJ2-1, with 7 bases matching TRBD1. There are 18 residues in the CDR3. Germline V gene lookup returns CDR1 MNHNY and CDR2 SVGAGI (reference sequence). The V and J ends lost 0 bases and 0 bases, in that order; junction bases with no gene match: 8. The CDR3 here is CASSYSHFGTDSYNEQFF. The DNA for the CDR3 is TGTGCCAGCAGTTACTCTCATTTTGGGACAGACTCCTACAATGAGCAGTTCTTC.

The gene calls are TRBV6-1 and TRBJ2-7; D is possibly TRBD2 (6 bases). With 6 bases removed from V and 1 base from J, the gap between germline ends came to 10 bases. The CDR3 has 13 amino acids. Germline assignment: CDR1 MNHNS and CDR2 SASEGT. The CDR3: CASRLAASYEQYF. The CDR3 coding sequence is TGTGCCAGCAGGTTAGCGGCTTCCTACGAGCAGTACTTC.

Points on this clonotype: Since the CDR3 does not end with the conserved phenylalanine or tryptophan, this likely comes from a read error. CDR3 coding DNA: TGTGCCAACAGCCTAGGGACAGGGAGAACCTACGAGCAGTACCTC. It is translated as CANSLGTGRTYEQYL. The chain links TRBV11-2 to TRBJ2-7, with 9 bases matching TRBD1. The CDR3 runs to 15 residues. Germline loops: CDR1 SGHAT, CDR2 FQNNGV.

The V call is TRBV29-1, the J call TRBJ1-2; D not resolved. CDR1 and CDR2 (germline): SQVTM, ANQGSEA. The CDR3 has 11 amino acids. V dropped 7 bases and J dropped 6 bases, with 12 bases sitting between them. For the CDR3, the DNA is TGCAGCGGGGGAGGGTTCGATGGCTACACCTTC. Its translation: CSGGGFDGYTF. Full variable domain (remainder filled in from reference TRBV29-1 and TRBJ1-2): SAVISQKPSRDICQRGTSLTIQCQVDSQVTMMFWYRQQPGQSLTLIATANQGSEATYESGFVIDKFPISRPNLTFSTLTVSNMSPEDSSIYLCSGGGFDGYTFGSGTRLTVV.

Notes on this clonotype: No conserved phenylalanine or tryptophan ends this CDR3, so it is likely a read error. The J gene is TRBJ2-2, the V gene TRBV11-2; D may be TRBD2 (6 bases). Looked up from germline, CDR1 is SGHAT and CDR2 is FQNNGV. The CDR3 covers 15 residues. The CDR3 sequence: CASSLAGSNTGELFL. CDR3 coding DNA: TGTGCTAGCAGCCTTGCGGGATCGAACACCGGGGAGCTGTTTTTA.

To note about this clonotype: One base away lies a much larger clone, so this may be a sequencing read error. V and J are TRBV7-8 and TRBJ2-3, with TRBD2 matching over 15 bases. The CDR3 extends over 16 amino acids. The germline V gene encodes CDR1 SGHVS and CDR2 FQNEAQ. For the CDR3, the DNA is TGTGCCAGCAGCTCCCCCGGGACTAGCGGGAGGAGTACGAAGTATTTT. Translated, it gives CASSSPGTSGRSTKYF.

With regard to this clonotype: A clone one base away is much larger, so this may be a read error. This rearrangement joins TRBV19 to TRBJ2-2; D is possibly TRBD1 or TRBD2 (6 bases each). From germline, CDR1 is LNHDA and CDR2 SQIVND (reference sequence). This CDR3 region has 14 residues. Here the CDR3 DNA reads TGTGGCAGTAGGCCCGTCGGGGGCACCGGGGAGTTGTTTTTT. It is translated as CGSRPVGGTGELFF.

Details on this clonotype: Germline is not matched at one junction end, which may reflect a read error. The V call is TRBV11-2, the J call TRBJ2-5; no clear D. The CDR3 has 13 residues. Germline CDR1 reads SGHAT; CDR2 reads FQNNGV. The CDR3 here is CASSLFLEETKYF. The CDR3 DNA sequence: TGTGCCAGCAGCTTATTCCTGGAAGAGACCAAGTACTTC.